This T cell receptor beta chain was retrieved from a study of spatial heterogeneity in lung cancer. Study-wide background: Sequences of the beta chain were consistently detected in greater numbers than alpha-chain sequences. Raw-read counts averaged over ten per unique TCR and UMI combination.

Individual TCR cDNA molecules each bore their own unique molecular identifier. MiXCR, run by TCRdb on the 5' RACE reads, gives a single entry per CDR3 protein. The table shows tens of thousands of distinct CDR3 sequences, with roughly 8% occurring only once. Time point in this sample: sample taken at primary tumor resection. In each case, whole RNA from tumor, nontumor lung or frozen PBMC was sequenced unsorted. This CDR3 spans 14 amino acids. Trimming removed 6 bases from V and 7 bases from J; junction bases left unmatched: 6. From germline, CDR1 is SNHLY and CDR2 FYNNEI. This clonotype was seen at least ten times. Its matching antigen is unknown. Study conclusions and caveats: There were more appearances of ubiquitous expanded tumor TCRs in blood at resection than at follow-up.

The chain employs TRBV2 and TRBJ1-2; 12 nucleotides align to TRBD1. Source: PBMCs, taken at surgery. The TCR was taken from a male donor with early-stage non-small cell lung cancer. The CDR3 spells CASSPGQGARGYTF. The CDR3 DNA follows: TGTGCCAGCAGCCCGGGACAGGGGGCGCGTGGCTACACCTTC.